The T cell receptor (beta chain) described here comes from a study of cytomegalovirus exposure and HLA in healthy donors. In the study overall: Earlier sequencing of about 179 million T cells yielded approximately 100 million unique TCR beta sequences.

The CDR3 length is 15 residues. V lost 1 base and J 7 bases, leaving 14 bases between the germline ends. Germline V gives CDR1 LNHNV, CDR2 YYDKDF (reference sequence). Primers included in the PCR were 60 Vbeta and 13 Jbeta primers. TCRdb's copy holds only in-frame clones and misses some; the assay was immunoSEQ multiplex PCR. The sample shows 100,000 to 150,000 clones, about 71% of them seen only once. This clone was counted between two and nine times. The antigen is not known. Findings and caveats of the study: Cytomegalovirus status, reportedly, was diagnosed with high specificity and sensitivity by the classifier. Three CMV-associated chains proved CMV antigen-specific in vitro.

J is TRBJ2-1 and V is TRBV15; D uncertain. The sample taken for sequencing was PBMCs. The sequence came from a woman aged 60-70 years in good health and CMV-seropositive. CDR3 sequence reads: CATSRGQIKLNEQFF. CDR3 DNA: TGTGCCACCAGCAGAGGGCAGATCAAATTAAATGAGCAGTTCTTC.